This T cell receptor beta chain emerged from a study of metastatic and nonmetastatic thyroid tumors (dated by TCRdb to 2018 to 2021). Context from the whole study: Repertoires were compared across peripheral blood and tumor or nodule tissue samples from malignant and benign thyroid patients. General study outcomes and caveats: In both blood and tumor samples, malignant tumors were reported to have significantly higher TCR beta diversity than benign nodules.

With regard to this clone: There is no known antigen for this receptor. This could be a read error, since a much larger clone is one nucleotide away.

No treatment had been received by any patient before thyroid surgery. Using T-cell receptor beta sequencing, the researchers looked back retrospectively at clinical samples from patients, gathered between about 2011 and 2019. Receptor libraries were prepared by PCR. The listed sequencing device is Illumina HiSeq 4000. High-throughput sequencing was used to profile the TCR beta-chain CDR3 region of every patient. The authors processed their data as follows. The researchers built a classifier to tell apart papillary thyroid cancer patients with distant metastasis, based on CDR3 differences among clinicopathological groups. To measure repertoire diversity the researchers used the Shannon index, while the Morisita-Horn index served to gauge how similar the tumor and blood repertoires were. The public reads were reprocessed in TCRdb via fastp at Q25 and MiXCR, keeping in-frame beta chains. V and J calls and clone size were set by TCRdb, not the authors. The sample table records roughly 75,000 clones; approximately 12% of these occur just once. The top ten hold around 10% of the sample.

V is pared back by 3 bases and J by 5 bases, with 17 bases lying between the germline termini. CDR1 and CDR2 were assigned from the germline V gene (reference sequence) as LNHDA and SQIVND. Measured from the cysteine to the phenylalanine, the CDR3 is 15 residues long. Only the CDR3 DNA is retained, 45 bases long and in frame from the first base. The sequencing sample was made of tumor tissue. This TCR came from a female donor with papillary thyroid cancer or a benign thyroid nodule (not recorded which). Some clones in this sample may be carry-over from other donors' samples. The rearrangement combines TRBV19 with TRBJ2-7; a confident D gene designation cannot be given. The DNA sequence follows: TGTGCCAGTAGTATTGAAGGGTGGCACTGCGACGAGCAGTACTTC. Translated, this gives CASSIEGWHCDEQYF.